Each of the 23 T cell receptor beta chains below was sequenced from the same sample in a study of T cell repertoires in cytomegalovirus infection. From the reads, TCRdb called clonotypes with MiXCR, one entry per CDR3 protein. The data contain hundreds of thousands of distinct CDR3 sequences, around 32% of them singletons. Which antigens these TCRs recognize remains unknown. Specimen: cultured PBMCs, collected from culture after CMV antigen stimulation. The receptor source for this set is a human donor in good health (CMV status not recorded). Some clones in this sample may be carry-over from other donors' samples.

This clonotype was seen a few times. The rearrangement joins TRBV12-5 to TRBJ2-4; the D is unclear. This CDR3 comprises 12 residues. Germline V lookup: CDR1 LGHNT, CDR2 FRNRAP. V dropped 2 bases and J dropped 9 bases, with 8 bases sitting between them. The CDR3 here is CASGLPDGIQYF. CDR3 sequence (DNA): TGTGCTAGTGGTTTGCCCGATGGCATTCAGTACTTC. Based on the CDR3 plus reference TRBV12-5 and TRBJ2-4, the full variable domain is DARVTQTPRHKVTEMGQEVTMRCQPILGHNTVFWYRQTMMQGLELLAYFRNRAPLDDSGMPKDRFSAEMPDATLATLKIQPSEPRDSAVYFCASGLPDGIQYFGAGTRLSVL.

The genes are TRBV27 and TRBJ2-7; a weak D match, TRBD2 (6 bases). With 5 bases removed from V and 0 bases from J, the gap between germline ends came to 14 bases. This CDR3 contains 15 residues. Germline CDR1 and CDR2: MNHEY and SMNVEV (reference sequence). The DNA for the CDR3 is TGTGCCAGCAGTGCACGCGGGATGAGCTCCTACGAGCAGTACTTC. As protein: CASSARGMSSYEQYF.

The J gene is TRBJ2-1, the V gene TRBV18, with D perhaps being TRBD1 or TRBD2 (5 bases each). The ends were cut back, 6 bases at V and 0 bases at J, with 6 bases in the middle. The length of the CDR3 is 13 residues. Germline V lookup: CDR1 KGHSH, CDR2 LQKENI. Written as DNA, the CDR3 is TGTGCCAGCTCCGGGACCTCCTACAATGAGCAGTTCTTC. This gives the protein CASSGTSYNEQFF.

This chain connects TRBV5-1 to TRBJ2-7; tentatively, D is TRBD1 (6 bases). From germline, CDR1 is SGHRS and CDR2 YFSETQ. Trimming removed 7 bases at V and 0 bases at J, with 17 bases between. The CDR3 loop spans 15 amino acids. CDR3 bases: TGCGCCAGCCGGACGGACAGTGCACGCTCCTACGAGCAGTACTTC. This sequence encodes CASRTDSARSYEQYF.

This clonotype turned up a few times. The chain uses TRBV7-9 and TRBJ1-1; perhaps TRBD1 as D (5 bases). The CDR3 consists of 15 residues. The V gene lost 5 bases and the J gene lost 0 bases, with 13 bases spanning the gap. Germline CDR1 SEHNR, CDR2 FQNEAQ (reference sequence). CDR3 DNA: TGTGCCAGCAGCCCCTTCGGGGGATTGAACACTGAAGCTTTCTTT. Translated, it gives CASSPFGGLNTEAFF.

This rearrangement joins TRBV7-8 to TRBJ1-3; the D is unclear. Germline lookup yields CDR1 SGHVS and CDR2 FQNEAQ. The germline V and J ends were trimmed by 1 base and 0 bases, with 19 bases remaining between them. The CDR3 extends over 19 amino acids. As DNA, the CDR3 is TGTGCCAGCAGCTTAGAACCCCGATGGTCCGCTCCCTCTGGAAACACCATATATTTT. Residues: CASSLEPRWSAPSGNTIYF.

About this clonotype itself: One end of the junction does not line up with germline, which may come from a read error. The V and J genes are TRBV10-3 and TRBJ2-7; 7 positions agree with TRBD2. The CDR3 contains 12 residues. Germline lookup yields CDR1 ENHRY and CDR2 SYGVKD. The CDR3 is CTIRTSSYEQYF. The CDR3 DNA follows: TGTACCATCAGGACTAGCTCCTACGAGCAGTACTTC.

The chain is built from TRBV19 and TRBJ2-1, with D perhaps matching TRBD1 or TRBD2 (5 bases each). CDR1 LNHDA and CDR2 SQIVND come from the germline V gene (reference sequence). The CDR3 sequence is 16 residues long. V was trimmed by 4 bases and J by 2 bases, leaving 15 bases between them. For the CDR3, the DNA is TGTGCCAGTAGTACCAGGGCGACTAACGCCTACAATGAGCAGTTCTTC. This encodes CASSTRATNAYNEQFF.

At least ten counts were recorded for this clonotype. The rearrangement links TRBV29-1 to TRBJ2-7, with no clear D. Germline-derived CDR1 and CDR2 are SQVTM and ANQGSEA. V dropped 4 bases and J dropped 7 bases, with 14 bases sitting between them. This CDR3 is built from 12 residues. DNA of the CDR3: TGCAGCGTTGGTAAACAGCCGGGTGAGCAGTACTTC. Translated, it gives CSVGKQPGEQYF.

The CDR3 sequence: CASSYSTGPGDSPLHF. In nucleotides, the CDR3 is TGTGCCAGCAGTTACTCGACAGGGCCTGGGGATTCACCCCTCCACTTT. The chain carries TRBV6-5 and TRBJ1-6; 7 positions agree with TRBD1. Germline V gives CDR1 MNHEY, CDR2 SVGAGI. This CDR3 spans 16 amino acids. V gave up 0 bases and J gave up 8 bases; unmatched junction bases: 7.

As regards this clonotype: Sequence at one end of the junction differs from germline and may be a read error. The chain joins TRBV12-3 or TRBV12-4 to TRBJ2-1, with D tentatively TRBD2 (5 bases). CDR3 length: 11 residues. The chain's CDR3 is CASSLRAERFF. As DNA, the CDR3 is TGTGCCAGCAGTTTGAGGGCGGAGCGGTTCTTC.

This clonotype was detected a few times. The J gene is TRBJ2-4, the V gene TRBV12-5; 13 nucleotides line up with TRBD2. Germline loops: CDR1 LGHNT, CDR2 FRNRAP. Germline trimming cut 3 bases from V and 6 bases from J; bases unmatched to any gene: 14. The CDR3 spans 19 residues. CDR3 in DNA: TGTGCTAGTGGTTTCCGATCCGGACTAGCGGGAGTTCGGAGAAACATTCAGTACTTC. It specifies CASGFRSGLAGVRRNIQYF.

The V gene is TRBV12-3 or TRBV12-4, the J gene TRBJ2-3, with TRBD1 matching 8 bases. The CDR3 has 15 residues. The trim removed 2 bases at V and 6 bases at J, leaving 7 bases unmatched. CDR3: CASSLRGQGLDTQYF. The CDR3 bases are TGTGCCAGCAGTTTACGTGGACAGGGTCTTGATACGCAGTATTTT.

The gene calls are TRBV20-1 and TRBJ2-1, with D possibly being TRBD2 (5 bases). The CDR3 covers 16 residues. Germline V gene lookup returns CDR1 DFQATT and CDR2 SNEGSKA (reference sequence). The germline V and J ends were trimmed by 0 bases and 3 bases, with 15 bases remaining between them. CDR3 in amino acids: CSARDMGGGNYNEQFF. The CDR3 nucleotides are TGCAGTGCTAGAGATATGGGCGGAGGTAACTACAATGAGCAGTTCTTC.

A remark on this clonotype: The junction departs from the called germline gene at one end, perhaps through a read error. Here the CDR3 reads CASSQVLDFTLPNVQFF. The CDR3 nucleotides are TGCGCCAGCAGCCAAGTGTTGGACTTCACTCTCCCCAATGTGCAGTTCTTC. The gene calls are TRBV4-1 and TRBJ2-1; possible D gene TRBD2, 5 bases. The CDR3 is made up of 17 amino acids. The germline CDR1 and CDR2 sequences are MGHRA and YSYEKL.

This clonotype came up a few times. The chain recombines TRBV5-4 with TRBJ2-1; 12 nucleotides match TRBD2. CDR3 length: 17 amino acids. V was clipped by 2 bases and J by 6 bases; unmatched bases: 9. CDR1 and CDR2 from the germline V gene are SGHNT and YYREEE (reference sequence). The CDR3 DNA is TGTGCCAGCAGCTTTCCTAGCGGGAGGGCCGCCTCCAATGAGCAGTTCTTC. As protein: CASSFPSGRAASNEQFF.

This clonotype occurred a few times. The rearrangement links TRBV5-4 to TRBJ1-1; TRBD1 aligns across 7 bases. V dropped 4 bases and J dropped 10; count of bases not matched to a gene: 19. This CDR3 comprises 16 residues. Germline V gene data show CDR1 as SGHNT and CDR2 as YYREEE (reference sequence). The CDR3 DNA sequence: TGTGCCAGCAGCGGCTCGCCCCAGGGGGTCGAGGAGCTAGCTTTCTTT. Protein: CASSGSPQGVEELAFF.

This clonotype was picked up a small number of times. This chain joins TRBV29-1 and TRBJ1-2; possible D gene TRBD1, 5 bases. The V gene's germline CDR1 is SQVTM and CDR2 ANQGSEA. The germline V and J ends were trimmed by 7 bases and 4 bases, with 13 bases remaining between them. This CDR3 is built from 12 residues. This CDR3 reads CSGGASPYGYTF. The CDR3 DNA follows: TGCAGCGGTGGGGCCTCGCCCTATGGCTACACCTTC.

This clonotype was observed a few times. This chain joins TRBV4-1 and TRBJ1-2; 9 bases align to TRBD1. J gave up 4 bases and V 4 bases, and 7 bases lay outside the gene matches. The CDR3 runs 15 residues. Germline loops: CDR1 MGHRA, CDR2 YSYEKL. CDR3: CASSLRQGGIYGYTF. CDR3 DNA sequence: TGCGCCAGCAGCCTACGACAGGGGGGGATCTATGGCTACACCTTC.

This clonotype was found many times. This chain connects TRBV7-2 to TRBJ2-1; D is perhaps TRBD1 (5 bases). V lost 1 base and J 3 bases, leaving 10 bases between the germline ends. The CDR3 length is 15 residues. CDR1 SGHTA and CDR2 FQGNSA come from the germline V gene. In nucleotides, the CDR3 is TGTGCCAGCAGCTTAGGGCAGGGAAGCTACAATGAGCAGTTCTTC. Amino acid sequence: CASSLGQGSYNEQFF.

This clonotype was counted a few times. In nucleotides, the CDR3 is TGTGCCAGCATCAACGGATTGACCTACGAGCAGTACTTC. Its protein is CASINGLTYEQYF. The chain links TRBV6-1 to TRBJ2-7; D uncertain. The CDR3 contains 13 residues. With 7 bases removed from V and 2 bases from J, the gap between germline ends came to 12 bases. Germline CDR1 reads MNHNS; CDR2 reads SASEGT.

V and J are TRBV19 and TRBJ1-3; no clear D. This CDR3 spans 14 amino acids. Trimming cost V 8 bases and J 2 bases, with 13 bases left between them. Germline CDR1 is LNHDA and CDR2 is SQIVND (reference sequence). CDR3 loop: CASRPSVAGNTIYF. The CDR3 nucleotides read TGTGCCAGTCGACCTTCGGTAGCTGGAAACACCATATATTTT.

This chain links TRBV7-8 with TRBJ1-4; D call uncertain. Germline V gene lookup returns CDR1 SGHVS and CDR2 FQNEAQ. Trimming removed 0 bases at V and 7 bases at J, with 15 bases between. The CDR3 totals 16 residues. This CDR3 is CASSLAFLLEREKLFF. The CDR3 bases are TGTGCCAGCAGCTTAGCGTTTCTACTTGAACGTGAAAAACTGTTTTTT.